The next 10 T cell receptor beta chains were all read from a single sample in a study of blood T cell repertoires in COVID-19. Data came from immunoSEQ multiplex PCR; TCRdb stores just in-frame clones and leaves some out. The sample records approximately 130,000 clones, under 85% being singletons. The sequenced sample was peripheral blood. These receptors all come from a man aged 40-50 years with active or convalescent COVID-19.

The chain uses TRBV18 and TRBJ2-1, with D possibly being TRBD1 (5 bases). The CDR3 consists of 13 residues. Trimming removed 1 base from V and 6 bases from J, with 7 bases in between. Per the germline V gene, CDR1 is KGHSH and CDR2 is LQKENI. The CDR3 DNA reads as TGTGCCAGCTCACCACAGGGGATCAATGAGCAGTTCTTC. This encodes CASSPQGINEQFF.

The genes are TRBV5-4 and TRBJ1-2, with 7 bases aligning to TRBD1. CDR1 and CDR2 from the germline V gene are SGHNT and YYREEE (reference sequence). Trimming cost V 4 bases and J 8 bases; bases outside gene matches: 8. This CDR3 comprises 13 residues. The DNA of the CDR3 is TGTGCCAGCAGCGCTGGACAGGAGTGGGGCTACACCTTC. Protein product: CASSAGQEWGYTF.

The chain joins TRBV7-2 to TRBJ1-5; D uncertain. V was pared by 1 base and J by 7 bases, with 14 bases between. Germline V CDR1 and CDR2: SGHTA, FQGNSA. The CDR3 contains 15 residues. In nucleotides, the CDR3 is TGTGCCAGCAGCTTAGATGCTGGGAGTAGACAGCCCCAGCATTTT. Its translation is CASSLDAGSRQPQHF.

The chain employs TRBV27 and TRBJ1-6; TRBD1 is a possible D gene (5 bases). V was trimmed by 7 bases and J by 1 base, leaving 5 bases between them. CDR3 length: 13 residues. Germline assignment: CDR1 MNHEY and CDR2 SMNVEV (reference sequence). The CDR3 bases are TGTGCCAGCAAGGGGTCCTATAATTCACCCCTCCACTTT. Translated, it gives CASKGSYNSPLHF.

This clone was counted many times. For the CDR3, the DNA is TGTGCCAGCACCGACAGTTCTCCCTACGAGCAGTACTTC. Its protein product is CASTDSSPYEQYF. This chain joins TRBV6-5 and TRBJ2-7; weak D call: TRBD1 (5 bases). V was clipped by 7 bases and J by 2 bases, with 12 bases between them. This CDR3 region has 13 residues. Germline V gives CDR1 MNHEY, CDR2 SVGAGI.

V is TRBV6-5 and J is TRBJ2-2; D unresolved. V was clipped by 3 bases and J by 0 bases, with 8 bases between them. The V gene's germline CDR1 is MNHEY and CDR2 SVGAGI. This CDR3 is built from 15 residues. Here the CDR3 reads CASSYDNTNTGELFF. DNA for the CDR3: TGTGCCAGCAGTTATGACAATACGAACACCGGGGAGCTGTTTTTT.

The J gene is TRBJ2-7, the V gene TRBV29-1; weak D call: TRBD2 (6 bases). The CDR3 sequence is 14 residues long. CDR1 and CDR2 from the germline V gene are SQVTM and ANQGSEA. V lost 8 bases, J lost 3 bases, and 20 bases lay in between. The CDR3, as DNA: TGCAGCTCGCGGGGAGAACGGTACCGCTACGAGCAGTACTTC. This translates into CSSRGERYRYEQYF.

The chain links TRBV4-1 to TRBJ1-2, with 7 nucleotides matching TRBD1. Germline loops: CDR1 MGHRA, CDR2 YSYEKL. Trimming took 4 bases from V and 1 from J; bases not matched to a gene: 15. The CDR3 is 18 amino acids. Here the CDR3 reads CASSPALRGTDLNYGYTF. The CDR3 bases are TGCGCCAGCAGCCCGGCACTCAGGGGGACCGACCTTAACTATGGCTACACCTTC.

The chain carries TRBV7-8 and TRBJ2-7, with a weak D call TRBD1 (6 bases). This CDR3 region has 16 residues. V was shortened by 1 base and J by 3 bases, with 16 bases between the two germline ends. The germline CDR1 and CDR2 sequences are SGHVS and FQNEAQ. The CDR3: CASSLDPTGIGYEQYF. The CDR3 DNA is TGTGCCAGCAGCTTAGATCCAACAGGGATCGGCTACGAGCAGTACTTC.

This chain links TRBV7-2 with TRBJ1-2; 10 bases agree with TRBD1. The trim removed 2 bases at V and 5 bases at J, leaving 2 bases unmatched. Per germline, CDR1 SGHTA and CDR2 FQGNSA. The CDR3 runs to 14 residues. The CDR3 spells CASSLKDRGYGYTF. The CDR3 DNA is TGTGCCAGCAGCTTAAAGGACAGGGGGTATGGCTACACCTTC.